The rows below give T cell receptor beta chains drawn from one sample of a study of Tregs in tolerant kidney transplant recipients. Sequencing used immunoSEQ multiplex PCR; TCRdb keeps in-frame clones, though not all of them. The repertoire holds fewer than 20,000 clones, with approximately 85% as singletons. Sequencing input: Tregs from blood. These receptors all stem from a human donor in good health. The conserved cysteine and the conserved F or W are not part of the CDR3 here. The order of the fields is CDR3 protein, V gene.

CDR3: ASSPRTVSGSGELF
V: TRBV7-8

CDR3: AWDISGNTIY
V: TRBV30

CDR3: AIHADTDYEQY
V: TRBV10-3

CDR3: ASSHGTLGPYGYT
V: TRBV6-5

CDR3: ASRGRYGYT
V: TRBV5-5

CDR3: ASSASRPGELF
V: TRBV5-1

CDR3: ASSPDEPLGYGYT
V: TRBV7-9

CDR3: ASSYTTVVAEAF
V: TRBV7-9

CDR3: ASSLTPGQSYNEQF
V: TRBV5-1

CDR3: ASSPDRNYGYT
V: TRBV18

CDR3: ASSLGLAGPRRETQY
V: TRBV11-2

CDR3: ASRGQGTGGGYT
V: TRBV9

CDR3: ASSPNRANTEAF
V: TRBV7-2

CDR3: ASSAGGAGNQPQH
V: TRBV2

CDR3: ASGVQPSYEQY
V: TRBV6-1

CDR3: ASSLGLAADTQY
V: TRBV5-1

CDR3: ASSLTQGLNTEAF
V: TRBV7-9

CDR3: ASRRGSGAYEQY
V: TRBV6-1

CDR3: ASSPGTSGISGQF
V: TRBV18

CDR3: ASTSVGGHTGELF
V: TRBV28

CDR3: ASSPEADTQY
V: TRBV5-1

CDR3: ASSGQLNEKLF
V: TRBV2

CDR3: ASTWTGSSGGYT
V: TRBV19

CDR3: ASSSGLGGSYNEQF
V: TRBV4-2

CDR3: ATSSWGGETQY
V: TRBV15

CDR3: ASSTPLSTDTQY
V: TRBV13

CDR3: ASSLIAGSTDTQY
V: TRBV5-1

CDR3: ASSSGQAGHNEQF
V: TRBV11-2

CDR3: AWRLAGASTDTQY
V: TRBV30

CDR3: ASSYSAGVREQY
V: TRBV6-5

CDR3: ATNQPGGVETQY
V: TRBV15

CDR3: ASSPQGAYTDTQY
V: TRBV19

CDR3: ASHIPGEYNEQF
V: TRBV2

CDR3: ASSQVVVGGYEKLF
V: TRBV14

CDR3: ASSLSGNPYYEQY
V: TRBV7-2